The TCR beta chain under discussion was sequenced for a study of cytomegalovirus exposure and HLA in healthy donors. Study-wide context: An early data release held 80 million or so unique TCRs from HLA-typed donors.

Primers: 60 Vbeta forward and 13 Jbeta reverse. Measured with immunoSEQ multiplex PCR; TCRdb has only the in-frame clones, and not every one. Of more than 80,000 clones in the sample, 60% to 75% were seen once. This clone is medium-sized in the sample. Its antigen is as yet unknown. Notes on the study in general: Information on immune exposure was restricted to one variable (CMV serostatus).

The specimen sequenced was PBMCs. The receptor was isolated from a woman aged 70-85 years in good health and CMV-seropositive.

The CDR3 here is CASRTGRGNQPQHF. CDR3 in DNA: TGTGCCAGTAGAACAGGGCGAGGCAATCAGCCCCAGCATTTT. This chain uses TRBV19 with TRBJ1-5; D possibly corresponds to TRBD1 (6 bases). This CDR3 comprises 14 residues. Trimming took 6 bases from V and 2 from J, leaving 11 bases between them. From germline, CDR1 is LNHDA and CDR2 SQIVND (reference sequence).